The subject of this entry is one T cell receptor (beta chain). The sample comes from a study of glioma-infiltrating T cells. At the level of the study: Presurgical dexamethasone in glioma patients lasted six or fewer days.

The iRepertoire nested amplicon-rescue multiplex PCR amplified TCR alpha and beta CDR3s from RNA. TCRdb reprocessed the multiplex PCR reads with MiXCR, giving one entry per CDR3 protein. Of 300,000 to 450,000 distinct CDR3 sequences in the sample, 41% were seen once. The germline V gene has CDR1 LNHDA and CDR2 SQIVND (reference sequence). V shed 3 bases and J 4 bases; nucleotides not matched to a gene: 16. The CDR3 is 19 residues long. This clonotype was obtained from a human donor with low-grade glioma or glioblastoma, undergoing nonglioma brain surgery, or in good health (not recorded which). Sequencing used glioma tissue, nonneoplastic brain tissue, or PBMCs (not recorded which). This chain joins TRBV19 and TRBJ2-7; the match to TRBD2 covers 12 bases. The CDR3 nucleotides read TGTGCCAGTAGTATCTCTGGCAGACTAGCGGGAGTACCAGGGTACGAGCAGTACTTC. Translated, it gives CASSISGRLAGVPGYEQYF.